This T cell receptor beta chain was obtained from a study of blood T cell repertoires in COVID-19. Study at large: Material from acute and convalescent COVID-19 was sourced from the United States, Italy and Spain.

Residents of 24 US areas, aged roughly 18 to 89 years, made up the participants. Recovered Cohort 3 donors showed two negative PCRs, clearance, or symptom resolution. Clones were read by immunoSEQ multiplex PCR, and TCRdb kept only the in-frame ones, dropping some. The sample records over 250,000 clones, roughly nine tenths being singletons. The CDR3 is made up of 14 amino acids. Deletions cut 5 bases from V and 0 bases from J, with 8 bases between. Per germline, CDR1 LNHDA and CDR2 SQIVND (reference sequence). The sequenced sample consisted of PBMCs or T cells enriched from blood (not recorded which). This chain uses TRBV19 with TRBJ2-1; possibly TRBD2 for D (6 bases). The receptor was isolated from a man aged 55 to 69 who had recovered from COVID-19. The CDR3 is CASSGGSSYNEQFF. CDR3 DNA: TGTGCCAGTAGTGGGGGGAGCTCCTACAATGAGCAGTTCTTC.